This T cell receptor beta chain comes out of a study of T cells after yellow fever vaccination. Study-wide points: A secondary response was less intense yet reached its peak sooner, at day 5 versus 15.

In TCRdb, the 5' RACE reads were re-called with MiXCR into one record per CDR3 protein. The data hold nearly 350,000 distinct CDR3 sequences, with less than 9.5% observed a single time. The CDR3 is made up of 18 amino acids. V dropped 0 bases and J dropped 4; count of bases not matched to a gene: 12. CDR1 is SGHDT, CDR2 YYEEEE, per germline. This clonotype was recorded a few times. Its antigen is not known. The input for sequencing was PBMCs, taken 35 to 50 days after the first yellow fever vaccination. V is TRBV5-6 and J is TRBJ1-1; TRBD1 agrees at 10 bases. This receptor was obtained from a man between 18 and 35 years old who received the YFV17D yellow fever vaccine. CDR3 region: CASSLGTRDRGRGTEAFF. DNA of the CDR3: TGTGCCAGCAGCTTGGGGACCCGGGACAGGGGAAGGGGCACTGAAGCTTTCTTT. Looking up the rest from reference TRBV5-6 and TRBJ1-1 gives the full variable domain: DAGVTQSPTHLIKTRGQQVTLRCSPKSGHDTVSWYQQALGQGPQFIFQYYEEEERQRGNFPDRFSGHQFPNYSSELNVNALLLGDSALYLCASSLGTRDRGRGTEAFFGQGTRLTVV.